The 11 T cell receptor beta chains below were found in one sample sequenced in a study of blood T cell repertoires in COVID-19 (TCRdb year 2020). Library prep was done by the immunoSEQ multiplex PCR assay. TCRdb's version of the immuneACCESS table is confined to in-frame rearrangements and falls short of the full clone set. An unresolved V gene accounts for under half of the shortfall where checked; the remainder is of unknown origin. The sample contains roughly 290,000 clones, around 89% of them found a single time. The biggest ten clones account for around 0.84% of the sample. The sequenced sample was peripheral blood. The receptors derive from a man aged 25-40 years with acute or convalescent COVID-19.

The V and J genes are TRBV28 and TRBJ2-5; a weak D match, TRBD1 (5 bases). The CDR3 loop spans 12 amino acids. Germline V gives CDR1 MDHEN, CDR2 SYDVKM. V was shortened by 3 bases and J by 5 bases, with 7 bases between the two germline ends. CDR3 DNA sequence: TGTGCCAGCAGTTTCAGGGATGAGACCCAGTACTTC. Residues: CASSFRDETQYF.

The V and J genes are TRBV2 and TRBJ1-5; D is unclear. Germline V gene lookup returns CDR1 SNHLY and CDR2 FYNNEI. V was pared by 0 bases and J by 0 bases, with 15 bases between. The length of the CDR3 is 18 residues. CDR3 region: CASSEAQPGFYSNQPQHF. DNA of the CDR3: TGTGCCAGCAGTGAAGCTCAGCCAGGTTTTTATAGCAATCAGCCCCAGCATTTT.

V gene TRBV21-1 combines with J gene TRBJ1-5; the table's D call TRBD1 went unverified against the DNA. TRBV21-1 is a pseudogene segment. This CDR3 spans 15 amino acids. The CDR3 sequence is CASGFGPYSNQPQHF. The CDR3 DNA follows: TGTGCCAGCGGTTTTGGCCCGTATAGCAATCAGCCCCAGCATTTT.

CDR3 sequence reads: CASSHLAGGNNEQFF. The DNA of the CDR3 is TGTGCCAGCAGTCACCTAGCGGGGGGTAACAATGAGCAGTTCTTC. The genes are TRBV6-6 and TRBJ2-1; 11 bases agree with TRBD2. CDR3 length: 15 amino acids. CDR1 is MNHNY, CDR2 SVGAGI, per germline (reference sequence). Trimming took 5 bases from V and 5 from J; bases not matched to a gene: 5.

This chain joins TRBV28 and TRBJ2-2; D gene uncertain. The CDR3 is 21 residues long. Germline assignment: CDR1 MDHEN and CDR2 SYDVKM. The germline V and J ends were trimmed by 4 bases and 6 bases, with 33 bases remaining between them. Written as DNA, the CDR3 is TGTGCCAGCAGTTCACAACGCTACACGCAGGCGAAGAGCACCAAGCCCGGGGAGCTGTTTTTT. Residues: CASSSQRYTQAKSTKPGELFF.

The chain employs TRBV20-1 and TRBJ2-3; a possible D gene is TRBD2 (6 bases). Looked up from germline, CDR1 is DFQATT and CDR2 is SNEGSKA (reference sequence). V gave up 3 bases and J gave up 0 bases, with 10 bases separating them. This CDR3 contains 14 residues. CDR3 amino acids: CSASSGDSTDTQYF. The DNA of the CDR3 is TGCAGTGCTAGTTCGGGGGATAGCACAGATACGCAGTATTTT.

Comments on this clone: This specimen includes other DNA sequences encoding the same CDR3. V is TRBV5-1 and J is TRBJ1-2; TRBD1 aligns across 7 bases. The V gene end was trimmed by 0 bases and the J gene end by 7 bases; junction bases not matched to a gene: 3. CDR1 SGHRS and CDR2 YFSETQ come from the germline V gene. This CDR3 contains 13 residues. CDR3 residues: CASSLEGARGYTF. The CDR3 DNA reads as TGCGCCAGCAGCTTGGAGGGGGCGCGTGGCTACACCTTC.

The chain links TRBV3-1 (or the pseudogene TRBV3-2) to TRBJ1-3; 7 positions match TRBD1. V was clipped by 5 bases and J by 8 bases; unmatched bases: 3. The CDR3 consists of 12 residues. Per germline, CDR1 LGHDT and CDR2 YNNKEL (reference sequence). Here the CDR3 DNA reads TGTGCCAGCAGCAGACAGGGTTACACCATATATTTT. Translation: CASSRQGYTIYF.

The chain joins TRBV30 to TRBJ1-2; D unresolved. Germline-derived CDR1 and CDR2 are GTSNPN and SVGIG (reference sequence). The V end lost 2 bases, the J end lost 4 bases, and 8 bases lay between the germline ends. The CDR3 has 12 residues. CDR3 in amino acids: CAWSREIYGYTF. CDR3 DNA: TGTGCCTGGAGTCGGGAGATCTATGGCTACACCTTC.

This clone was observed once. The V call is TRBV7-9, the J call TRBJ1-6; 7 bases align to TRBD1. This CDR3 is 15 amino acids long. Trimming cost V 5 bases and J 5 bases; bases outside gene matches: 6. The germline V gene has CDR1 SEHNR and CDR2 FQNEAQ (reference sequence). For the CDR3, the DNA is TGTGCCAGCAGCAGAACCGACAGGGATAATTCACCCCTCCACTTT. Amino acid sequence: CASSRTDRDNSPLHF.

V is TRBV6-6 and J is TRBJ1-1, with D maybe TRBD1 (5 bases). Trimming removed 2 bases at V and 2 bases at J, with 9 bases between. Germline lookup yields CDR1 MNHNY and CDR2 SVGAGI (reference sequence). The CDR3 has 14 amino acids. The CDR3 sequence: CASSYRRDNTEAFF. CDR3 DNA: TGTGCCAGCAGTTACAGGCGGGACAACACTGAAGCTTTCTTT.